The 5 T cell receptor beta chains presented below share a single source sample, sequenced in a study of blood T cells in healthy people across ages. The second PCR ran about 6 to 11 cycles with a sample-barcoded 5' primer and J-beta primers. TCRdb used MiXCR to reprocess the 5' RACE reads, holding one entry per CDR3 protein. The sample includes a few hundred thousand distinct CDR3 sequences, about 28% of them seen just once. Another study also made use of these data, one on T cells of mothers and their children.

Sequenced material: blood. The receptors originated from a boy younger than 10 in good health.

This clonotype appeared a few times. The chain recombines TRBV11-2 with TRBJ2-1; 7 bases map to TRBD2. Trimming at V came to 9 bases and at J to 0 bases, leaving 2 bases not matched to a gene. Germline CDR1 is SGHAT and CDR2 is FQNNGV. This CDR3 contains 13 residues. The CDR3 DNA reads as TGTGCCAGTCGGGACTACTCCTACAATGAGCAGTTCTTC. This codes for CASRDYSYNEQFF.

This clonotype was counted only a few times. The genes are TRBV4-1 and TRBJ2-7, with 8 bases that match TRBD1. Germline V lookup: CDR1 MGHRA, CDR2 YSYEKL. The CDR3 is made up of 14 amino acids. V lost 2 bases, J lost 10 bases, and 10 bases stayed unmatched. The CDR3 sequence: CASSQSDRDNTQYF. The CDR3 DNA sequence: TGCGCCAGCAGCCAATCGGACAGGGATAATACCCAGTACTTC.

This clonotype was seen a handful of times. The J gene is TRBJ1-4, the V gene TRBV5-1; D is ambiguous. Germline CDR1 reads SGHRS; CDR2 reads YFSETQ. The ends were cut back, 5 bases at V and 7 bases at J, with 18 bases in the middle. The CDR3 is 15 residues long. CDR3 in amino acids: CASRSSAEPGEKLFF. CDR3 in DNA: TGCGCCAGCAGGTCTTCGGCAGAACCTGGTGAAAAACTGTTTTTT.

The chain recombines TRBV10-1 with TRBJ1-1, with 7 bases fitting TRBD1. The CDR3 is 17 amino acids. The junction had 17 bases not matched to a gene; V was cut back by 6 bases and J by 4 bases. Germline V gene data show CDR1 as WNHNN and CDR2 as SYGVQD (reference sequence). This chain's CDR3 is CASSPGTVRGSVTEAFF. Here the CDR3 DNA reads TGCGCCAGCAGCCCCGGGACAGTACGGGGATCGGTCACTGAAGCTTTCTTT.

The CDR3 nucleotides read TGTGCCAGCAGCTTGAGCGCCCGCACAGATACGCAGTATTTT. It translates to CASSLSARTDTQYF. The chain carries TRBV7-2 and TRBJ2-3; D not certain. This CDR3 region has 14 residues. Germline CDR1 and CDR2: SGHTA and FQGNSA. Trimming took 3 bases from V and 1 from J, leaving 8 bases between them.